This T cell receptor (beta chain) was sequenced in a study of CD8 T cells in Susac syndrome. Random hexamers primed reverse transcription of about 0.45 to 1 ug RNA. An immunoSEQ multiplex PCR generated amplified TCR beta CDR3 products spanning 54 Vbeta and 13 Jbeta. TCRdb ran MiXCR on the immunoSEQ multiplex PCR reads and lists one entry per CDR3 protein. Among about 300,000 distinct CDR3 sequences listed, 65% to 90% were seen once. CDR1 is SGHVS and CDR2 is FQNEAQ in the germline V gene. Trimming removed 6 bases from V and 4 bases from J, with 17 bases in between. The CDR3 has 15 amino acids. Treatment-naive patients with stable or active relapsing-remitting disease served as multiple sclerosis controls. Purification of the CD8+ and CD4+ T cells relied on negative isolation, and TEMRA cells underwent FACS enrichment.

The chain couples TRBV7-8 to TRBJ2-3, with TRBD2 as a possible D gene (5 bases). The TCR comes from a human donor with multiple sclerosis. The sequenced material came from CD8+ T cells from PBMCs. For the CDR3, the DNA is TGTGCCAGCAGTTTTTGGACCGGAGGTGCAGATACGCAGTATTTT. Translating gives CASSFWTGGADTQYF. The whole variable domain, filled in from reference TRBV7-8 and TRBJ2-3, reads GAGVSQSPRYKVAKRGQDVALRCDPISGHVSLFWYQQALGQGPEFLTYFQNEAQLDKSGLPSDRFFAERPEGSVSTLKIQRTQQEDSAVYLCASSFWTGGADTQYFGPGTRLTVL.